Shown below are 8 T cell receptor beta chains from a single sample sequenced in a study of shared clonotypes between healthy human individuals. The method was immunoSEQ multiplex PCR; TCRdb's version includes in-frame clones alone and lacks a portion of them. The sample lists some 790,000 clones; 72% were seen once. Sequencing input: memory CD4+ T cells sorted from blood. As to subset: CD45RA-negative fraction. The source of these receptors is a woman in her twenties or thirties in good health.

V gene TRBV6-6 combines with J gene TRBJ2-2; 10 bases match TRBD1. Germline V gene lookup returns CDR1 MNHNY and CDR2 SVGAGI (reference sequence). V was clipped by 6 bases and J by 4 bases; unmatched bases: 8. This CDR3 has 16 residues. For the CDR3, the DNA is TGTGCCAGCAGCCTCCGGACAGGGGGTGGCACCGGGGAGCTGTTTTTT. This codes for CASSLRTGGGTGELFF.

The CDR3 sequence: CASTPTGPVSSGNTIYF. As DNA, the CDR3 is TGTGCCAGCACACCTACGGGACCGGTGAGCTCTGGAAACACCATATATTTT. This rearrangement joins TRBV14 to TRBJ1-3; tentative D call: TRBD1 (5 bases). Germline V gene data show CDR1 as SGHDN and CDR2 as FVKESK. CDR3 length: 17 residues. V gave up 7 bases and J gave up 0 bases, with 19 bases separating them.

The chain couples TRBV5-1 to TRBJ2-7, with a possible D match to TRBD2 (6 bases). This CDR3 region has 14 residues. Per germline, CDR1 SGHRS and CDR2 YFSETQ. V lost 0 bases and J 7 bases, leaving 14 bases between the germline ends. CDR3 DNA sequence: TGCGCCAGCAGCTTGGGCGCCCCAGGGAGGGAGCAGTACTTC. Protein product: CASSLGAPGREQYF.

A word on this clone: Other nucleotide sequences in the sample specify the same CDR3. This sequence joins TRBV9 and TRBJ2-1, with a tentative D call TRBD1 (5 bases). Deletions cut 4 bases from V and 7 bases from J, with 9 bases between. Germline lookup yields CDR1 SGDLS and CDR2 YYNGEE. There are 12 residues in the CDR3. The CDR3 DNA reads TGTGCCAGCAGCCCTTCAGGGAATGAGCAGTTCTTC. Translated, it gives CASSPSGNEQFF.

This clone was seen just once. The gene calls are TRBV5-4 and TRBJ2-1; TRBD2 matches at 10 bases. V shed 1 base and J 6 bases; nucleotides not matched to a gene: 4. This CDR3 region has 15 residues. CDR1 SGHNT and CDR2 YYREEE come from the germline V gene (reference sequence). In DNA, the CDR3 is TGTGCCAGCAGCTTGAGCGGGAGGGCGGGCAATGAGCAGTTCTTC. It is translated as CASSLSGRAGNEQFF.

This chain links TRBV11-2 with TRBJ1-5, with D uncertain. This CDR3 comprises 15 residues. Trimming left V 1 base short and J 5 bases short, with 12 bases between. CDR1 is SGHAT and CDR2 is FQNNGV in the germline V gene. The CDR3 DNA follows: TGTGCCAGCAGCTTAGGACCAGAATACTATCAGCCCCAGCATTTT. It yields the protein CASSLGPEYYQPQHF.

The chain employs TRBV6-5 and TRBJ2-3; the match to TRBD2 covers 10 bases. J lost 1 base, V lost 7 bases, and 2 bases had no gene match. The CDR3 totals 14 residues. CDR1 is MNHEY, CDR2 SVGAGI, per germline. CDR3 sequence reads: CASIGTSGTDTQYF. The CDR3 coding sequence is TGTGCCAGCATTGGGACTAGCGGCACAGATACGCAGTATTTT.

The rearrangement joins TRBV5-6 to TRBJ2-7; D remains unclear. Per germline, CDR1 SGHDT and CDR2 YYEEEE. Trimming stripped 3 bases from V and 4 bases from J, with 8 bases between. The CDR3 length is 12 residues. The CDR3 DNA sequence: TGTGCCAGCAGCTCTACGCAATACGAGCAGTACTTC. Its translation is CASSSTQYEQYF. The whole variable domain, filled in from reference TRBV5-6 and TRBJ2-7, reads DAGVTQSPTHLIKTRGQQVTLRCSPKSGHDTVSWYQQALGQGPQFIFQYYEEEERQRGNFPDRFSGHQFPNYSSELNVNALLLGDSALYLCASSSTQYEQYFGPGTRLTVT.